This TCR beta chain was obtained from a study of blood T cell repertoires in COVID-19. Study as a whole: Sources were T cells, B-cell-depleted T cells, or PBMCs; the material itself was cDNA or gDNA.

Repertoires were generated with immunoSEQ multiplex PCR, while TCRdb's copy carries only in-frame clones and drops some. The sample consists of more than 250,000 clones, around 82% of them appearing once. Germline values: CDR1 SNHLY, CDR2 FYNNEI. V trimming: 5 bases; J trimming: 0 bases; junction bases outside the gene matches: 5. There are 15 residues in the CDR3. V usage is TRBV2 and J usage is TRBJ2-3, with 7 nucleotides matching TRBD2. Sequencing was carried out using peripheral blood. This receptor was identified in a human donor in a cohort sampled during active COVID-19. CDR3 sequence (DNA): TGTGCCAGCAGTTCCAGCGGGGATAGCACAGATACGCAGTATTTT. Translated, it gives CASSSSGDSTDTQYF.